This entry lists 22 T cell receptor beta chains sequenced from one sample in a study of blood T cell repertoires in COVID-19. Sequencing was performed with immunoSEQ multiplex PCR; in TCRdb, only in-frame clones are kept and a portion is missing. The sample lists about 300,000 clones, about 83% seen once, with 1% to 1.5% in the top ten. The sample taken for sequencing was peripheral blood. The receptors were gathered from a woman in her forties or fifties with acute or convalescent COVID-19.

In this sample, this clone turned up once. This chain joins TRBV6-5 and TRBJ1-4; 9 bases map to TRBD1. The CDR3 contains 13 residues. V was pared by 3 bases and J by 12 bases, with 5 bases of the junction left unmatched. Germline values: CDR1 MNHEY, CDR2 SVGAGI. CDR3 DNA: TGTGCCAGCAGTTATGGGACAGGGTCTCAACTGTTTTTT. Residues: CASSYGTGSQLFF.

The V call is TRBV7-6, the J call TRBJ2-1, with D maybe TRBD2 (6 bases). Trimming cost V 5 bases and J 0 bases, with 11 bases left between them. Per germline, CDR1 SGHVS and CDR2 FNYEAQ. The CDR3 is made up of 15 amino acids. CDR3 protein: CASSMGGFSYNEQFF. CDR3 DNA sequence: TGTGCCAGCAGCATGGGGGGTTTCTCCTACAATGAGCAGTTCTTC.

This clone occurred a few times. A junction end diverges from the germline sequence, so it may reflect a read error. V gene TRBV7-9 combines with J gene TRBJ2-7, with TRBD1 matching 7 bases. Germline loops: CDR1 SEHNR, CDR2 FQNEAQ (reference sequence). CDR3 length: 12 amino acids. The CDR3 loop reads CASGGGQFPYNF. In DNA form, the CDR3 reads TGTGCCAGCGGTGGGGGACAGTTCCCCTACAACTTC. Variable domain in full (rest from reference TRBV7-9 and TRBJ2-7): DTGVSQNPRHKITKRGQNVTFRCDPISEHNRLYWYRQTLGQGPEFLTYFQNEAQLEKSRLLSDRFSAERPKGSFSTLEIQRTEQGDSAMYLCASGGGQFPYNFGPGTRLTVT.

The V and J genes are TRBV5-1 and TRBJ1-3, with a possible D match to TRBD1 (6 bases). Germline V lookup: CDR1 SGHRS, CDR2 YFSETQ. The CDR3 is 14 amino acids. V was clipped by 4 bases and J by 1 base, with 9 bases between them. CDR3 coding DNA: TGCGCCAGCAGCCCCCAGGGGTCTGGAAACACCATATATTTT. Its translation: CASSPQGSGNTIYF. The whole variable domain, filled in from reference TRBV5-1 and TRBJ1-3, reads KAGVTQTPRYLIKTRGQQVTLSCSPISGHRSVSWYQQTPGQGLQFLFEYFSETQRNKGNFPGRFSGRQFSNSRSEMNVSTLELGDSALYLCASSPQGSGNTIYFGEGSWLTVV.

J is TRBJ2-2 and V is TRBV19; no reliable D call. V was trimmed by 5 bases and J by 4 bases, leaving 8 bases between them. The V gene's germline CDR1 is LNHDA and CDR2 SQIVND (reference sequence). The CDR3 has 13 residues. CDR3 residues: CASSRLSTGELFF. In DNA form, the CDR3 reads TGTGCCAGTAGTCGACTCTCCACCGGGGAGCTGTTTTTT.

This clone has at least ten counts. CDR3: CASSERPTVGSPLHF. The CDR3 bases are TGTGCCAGCAGTGAGAGGCCTACCGTGGGTTCACCCCTCCACTTT. The genes are TRBV2 and TRBJ1-6; D not certain. The CDR3 covers 15 residues. Germline CDR1 is SNHLY and CDR2 is FYNNEI. Trimming stripped 3 bases from V and 9 bases from J, with 15 bases between.

The chain employs TRBV5-4 and TRBJ2-5, with a weak D call TRBD1 (6 bases). Trimming left V 4 bases short and J 2 bases short, with 15 bases between. The CDR3 is made up of 15 amino acids. The germline CDR1 and CDR2 sequences are SGHNT and YYREEE (reference sequence). CDR3 region: CASSINSGAQETQYF. The CDR3 bases are TGTGCCAGCAGCATCAACTCAGGGGCGCAAGAGACCCAGTACTTC.

This sequence joins TRBV11-2 and TRBJ2-5; the match to TRBD2 covers 7 bases. The CDR3 spans 14 residues. J gave up 3 bases and V 4 bases, and 5 bases lay outside the gene matches. CDR1 SGHAT and CDR2 FQNNGV come from the germline V gene. CDR3 region: CASSSSRGEETQYF. In nucleotides, the CDR3 is TGTGCCAGCAGCTCCAGTCGGGGGGAAGAGACCCAGTACTTC.

J is TRBJ2-5 and V is TRBV18; 10 nucleotides agree with TRBD2. V shed 0 bases, J shed 2 bases, and the junction held 3 bases outside the gene matches. Germline V gene lookup returns CDR1 KGHSH and CDR2 LQKENI. The CDR3 runs to 16 residues. For the CDR3, the DNA is TGTGCCAGCTCACCACCGTCTAGCGGGAGTCAAGAGACCCAGTACTTC. Protein product: CASSPPSSGSQETQYF.

The CDR3 coding sequence is TGTGCCAGCAGCCAAGCGAGGGAAACTGAAGCTTTCTTT. Its translation is CASSQARETEAFF. The rearrangement uses TRBV14 and TRBJ1-1, with unresolved D. The V gene lost 1 base and the J gene lost 5 bases, with 8 bases spanning the gap. The CDR3 has 13 residues. Germline CDR1 SGHDN, CDR2 FVKESK.

CDR3 bases: TGTGCCAGCAGTAACCGAAGGGAGCGCTACACCTTC. Its translation is CASSNRRERYTF. J is TRBJ1-2 and V is TRBV6-2 or TRBV6-3; D is ambiguous. Germline assignment: CDR1 MNHEY and CDR2 SVGEGT. The CDR3 consists of 12 residues. Trimming removed 5 bases from V and 9 bases from J, with 13 bases in between.

This clone came up a few times. The chain uses TRBV6-5 and TRBJ2-3; 10 bases are a match to TRBD1. There are 16 residues in the CDR3. CDR1 and CDR2 (germline): MNHEY, SVGAGI. The V gene end was trimmed by 2 bases and the J gene end by 2 bases; junction bases not matched to a gene: 4. The CDR3 sequence is CASSYRGTGATDTQYF. The CDR3 DNA reads TGTGCCAGCAGTTACAGGGGGACAGGGGCCACAGATACGCAGTATTTT.

V gene TRBV5-5 combines with J gene TRBJ2-7; 7 bases align to TRBD2. Germline trimming cut 5 bases from V and 0 bases from J; bases unmatched to any gene: 2. In germline, CDR1 is SGHKS, CDR2 YYEKEE (reference sequence). This CDR3 region has 13 residues. This CDR3 is CASSERDSYEQYV. The DNA of the CDR3 is TGTGCCAGCAGTGAGCGGGACTCCTACGAGCAGTACGTC.

This clone has only a few counts. The chain employs TRBV20-1 and TRBJ1-2, with D possibly being TRBD1 (6 bases). The germline CDR1 and CDR2 sequences are DFQATT and SNEGSKA (reference sequence). The CDR3 has 10 amino acids. V was clipped by 3 bases and J by 14 bases, with 13 bases between them. DNA for the CDR3: TGCAGTGCTAGGGGGGCGCCTAGGACCTTC. Translated, it gives CSARGAPRTF.

Details on this clone: Other DNA sequences in the sample encode the same CDR3. The rearrangement joins TRBV30 to TRBJ1-2; D gene ambiguous. In germline, CDR1 is GTSNPN, CDR2 SVGIG (reference sequence). V lost 0 bases and J 1 base, leaving 6 bases between the germline ends. The CDR3 is made up of 13 amino acids. CDR3 region: CAWSVSGNYGYTF. The CDR3 DNA sequence: TGTGCCTGGAGTGTATCGGGTAACTATGGCTACACCTTC.

The rearrangement joins TRBV4-1 to TRBJ2-7; TRBD2 aligns across 8 bases. The CDR3 has 15 amino acids. Germline V gene lookup returns CDR1 MGHRA and CDR2 YSYEKL. With 4 bases clipped from V and 6 bases from J, the junction kept 11 bases outside the gene matches. The DNA for the CDR3 is TGCGCCAGCAGCCCCCCCGCGACTAGCGTGCGCGAGCAGTACTTC. Protein: CASSPPATSVREQYF.

The V and J genes are TRBV7-9 and TRBJ2-2, with D perhaps matching TRBD1 (6 bases). CDR1 is SEHNR and CDR2 is FQNEAQ in the germline V gene (reference sequence). V was clipped by 1 base and J by 6 bases, with 9 bases between them. The CDR3 loop spans 14 amino acids. The CDR3 loop reads CASSLDWGPGELFF. The CDR3 bases are TGTGCCAGCAGCTTAGATTGGGGGCCCGGGGAGCTGTTTTTT.

The V call is TRBV7-8, the J call TRBJ1-3; possibly TRBD1 for D (6 bases). Between the trimmed V and J ends, which lost 0 bases and 0 bases, there was a span of 9 bases. The CDR3 has 16 residues. Germline V gene sequence: CDR1 SGHVS, CDR2 FQNEAQ. The CDR3 here is CASSLAQGHSGNTIYF. The CDR3 DNA reads as TGTGCCAGCAGCTTAGCACAGGGCCACTCTGGAAACACCATATATTTT.

V usage is TRBV7-8 and J usage is TRBJ1-1; 7 nucleotides line up with TRBD1. There are 15 residues in the CDR3. V shed 4 bases, J shed 3 bases, and the junction held 8 bases outside the gene matches. CDR1 SGHVS and CDR2 FQNEAQ come from the germline V gene. CDR3 bases: TGTGCCAGCAGCTCGAATCAGGGGGGTGACACTGAAGCTTTCTTT. It translates to CASSSNQGGDTEAFF. The full variable domain, completed using reference TRBV7-8 and TRBJ1-1, is GAGVSQSPRYKVAKRGQDVALRCDPISGHVSLFWYQQALGQGPEFLTYFQNEAQLDKSGLPSDRFFAERPEGSVSTLKIQRTQQEDSAVYLCASSSNQGGDTEAFFGQGTRLTVV.

This clone was found a few times. This chain links TRBV5-1 with TRBJ2-2; 11 bases agree with TRBD2. Germline V gives CDR1 SGHRS, CDR2 YFSETQ. The CDR3 contains 15 residues. V lost 2 bases, J lost 7 bases, and 4 bases stayed unmatched. The CDR3 spells CASSLLAGAIGELFF. The CDR3, as DNA: TGCGCCAGCAGCTTACTAGCGGGGGCCATCGGGGAGCTGTTTTTT.

The chain joins TRBV19 to TRBJ2-1, with D possibly matching TRBD2 (5 bases). The germline gives CDR1 LNHDA, CDR2 SQIVND (reference sequence). The V end was cut by 6 bases, the J end by 1 base, with 7 bases between. The CDR3 has 13 residues. The CDR3 protein is CASRDWSYNEQFF. For the CDR3, the DNA is TGTGCCAGTAGGGACTGGTCCTACAATGAGCAGTTCTTC.

The chain has TRBV5-1 and TRBJ1-1; D call uncertain. CDR1 is SGHRS and CDR2 is YFSETQ in the germline V gene. The V end lost 4 bases, the J end lost 4 bases, and 11 bases lay between the germline ends. This CDR3 has 13 residues. CDR3 region: CASSPSPGTEAFF. DNA of the CDR3: TGCGCCAGCAGCCCCAGCCCGGGCACTGAAGCTTTCTTT.